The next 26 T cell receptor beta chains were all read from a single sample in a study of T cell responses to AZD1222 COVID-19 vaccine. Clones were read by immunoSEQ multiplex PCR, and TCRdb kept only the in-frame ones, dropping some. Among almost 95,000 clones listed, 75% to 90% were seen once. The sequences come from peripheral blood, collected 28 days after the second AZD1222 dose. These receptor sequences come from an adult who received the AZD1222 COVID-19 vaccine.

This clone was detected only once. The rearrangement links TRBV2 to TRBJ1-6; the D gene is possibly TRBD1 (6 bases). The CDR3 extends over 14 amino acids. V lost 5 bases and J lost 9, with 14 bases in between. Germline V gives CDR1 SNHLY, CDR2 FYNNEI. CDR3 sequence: CASSRAGVGSPLHF. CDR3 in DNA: TGTGCCAGCAGTAGGGCAGGGGTCGGTTCACCCCTCCACTTT.

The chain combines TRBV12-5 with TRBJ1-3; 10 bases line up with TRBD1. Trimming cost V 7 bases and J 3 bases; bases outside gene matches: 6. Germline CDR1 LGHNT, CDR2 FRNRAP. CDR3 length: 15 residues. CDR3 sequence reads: CASATTGGGGNTIYF. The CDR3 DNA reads TGTGCTAGTGCCACGACAGGGGGCGGTGGAAACACCATATATTTT.

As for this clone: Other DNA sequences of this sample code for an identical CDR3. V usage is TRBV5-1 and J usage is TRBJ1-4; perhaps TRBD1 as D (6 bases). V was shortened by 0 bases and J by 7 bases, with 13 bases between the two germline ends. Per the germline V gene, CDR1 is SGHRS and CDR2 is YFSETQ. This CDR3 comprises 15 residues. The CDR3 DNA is TGCGCCAGCAGCTTGGAGGGGGGTTCGGGTGAAAAACTGTTTTTT. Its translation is CASSLEGGSGEKLFF.

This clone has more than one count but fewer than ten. In nucleotides, the CDR3 is TGTGCCAGCAGTCCCCCAGGGTTCTACAATGAGCAGTTCTTC. This encodes CASSPPGFYNEQFF. This chain uses TRBV28 with TRBJ2-1; the D gene is possibly TRBD1 (5 bases). Germline V CDR1 and CDR2: MDHEN, SYDVKM. V was clipped by 5 bases and J by 3 bases, with 11 bases between them. This CDR3 has 14 residues.

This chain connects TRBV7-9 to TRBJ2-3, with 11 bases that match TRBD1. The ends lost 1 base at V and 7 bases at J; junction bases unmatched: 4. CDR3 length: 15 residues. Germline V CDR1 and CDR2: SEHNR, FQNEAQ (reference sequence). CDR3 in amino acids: CASSLGDRGWNTQYF. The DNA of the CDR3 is TGTGCCAGCAGCTTAGGGGACAGGGGGTGGAATACGCAGTATTTT.

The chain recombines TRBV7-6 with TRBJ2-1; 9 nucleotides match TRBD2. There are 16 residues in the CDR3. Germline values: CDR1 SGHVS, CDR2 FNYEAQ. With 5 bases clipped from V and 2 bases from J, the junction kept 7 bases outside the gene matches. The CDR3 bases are TGTGCCAGCAGCCACGGGGTAGCGGGGGCCTACAATGAGCAGTTCTTC. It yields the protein CASSHGVAGAYNEQFF.

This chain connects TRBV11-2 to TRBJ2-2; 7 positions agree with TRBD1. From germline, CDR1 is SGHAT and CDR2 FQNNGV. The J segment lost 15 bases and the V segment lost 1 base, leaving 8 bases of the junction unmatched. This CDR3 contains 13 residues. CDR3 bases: TGTGCCAGCAGCTTAGTCCTACAGGGGACGTTGTTTTTT. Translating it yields CASSLVLQGTLFF.

CDR3 in DNA: TGTGCCAGCAACCTAGGGGCCTCTGGAAACACCATATATTTT. Encoded protein: CASNLGASGNTIYF. The chain links TRBV9 to TRBJ1-3; tentative D call: TRBD1 (5 bases). The V gene lost 6 bases and the J gene lost 0 bases, with 10 bases spanning the gap. Germline CDR1 reads SGDLS; CDR2 reads YYNGEE. The CDR3 consists of 14 residues.

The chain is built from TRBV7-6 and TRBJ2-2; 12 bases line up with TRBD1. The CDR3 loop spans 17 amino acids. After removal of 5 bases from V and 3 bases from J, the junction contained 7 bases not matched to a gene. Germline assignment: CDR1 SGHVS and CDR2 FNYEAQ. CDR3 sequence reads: CASSPRGQGADTGELFF. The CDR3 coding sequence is TGTGCCAGCAGCCCCCGGGGACAGGGGGCTGACACCGGGGAGCTGTTTTTT.

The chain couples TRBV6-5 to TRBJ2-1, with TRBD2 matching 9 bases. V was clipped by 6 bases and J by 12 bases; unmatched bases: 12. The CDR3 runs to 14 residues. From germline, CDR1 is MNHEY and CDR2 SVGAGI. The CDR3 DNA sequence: TGTGCCAGCAGCGGACTAGCGAGCCTTGTTAGGCAGTTCTTC. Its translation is CASSGLASLVRQFF.

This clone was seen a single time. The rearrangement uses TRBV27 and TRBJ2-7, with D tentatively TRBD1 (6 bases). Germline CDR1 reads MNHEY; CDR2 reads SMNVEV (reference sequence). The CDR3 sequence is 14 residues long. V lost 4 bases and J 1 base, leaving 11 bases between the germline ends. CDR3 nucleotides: TGTGCCAGCAGTTACGATCAGGGGTCCTACGAGCAGTACTTC. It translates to CASSYDQGSYEQYF.

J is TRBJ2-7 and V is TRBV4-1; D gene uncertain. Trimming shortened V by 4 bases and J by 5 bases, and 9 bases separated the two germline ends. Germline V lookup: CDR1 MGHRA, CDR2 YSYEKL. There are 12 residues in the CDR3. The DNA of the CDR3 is TGCGCCAGCAGCCCCCGGGTAAACGAGCAGTACTTC. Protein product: CASSPRVNEQYF.

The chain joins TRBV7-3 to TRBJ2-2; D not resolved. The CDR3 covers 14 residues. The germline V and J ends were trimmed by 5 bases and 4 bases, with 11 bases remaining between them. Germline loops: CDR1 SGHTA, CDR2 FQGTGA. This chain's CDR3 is CASSPTQTTGELFF. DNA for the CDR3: TGTGCCAGCAGCCCAACACAAACCACCGGGGAGCTGTTTTTT.

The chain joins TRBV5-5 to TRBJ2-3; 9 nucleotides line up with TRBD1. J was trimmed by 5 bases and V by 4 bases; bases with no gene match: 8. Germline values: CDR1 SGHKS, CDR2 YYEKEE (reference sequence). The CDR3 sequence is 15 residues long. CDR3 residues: CASSTRDRVGDTQYF. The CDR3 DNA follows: TGTGCCAGCAGCACCCGGGACAGGGTGGGAGATACGCAGTATTTT.

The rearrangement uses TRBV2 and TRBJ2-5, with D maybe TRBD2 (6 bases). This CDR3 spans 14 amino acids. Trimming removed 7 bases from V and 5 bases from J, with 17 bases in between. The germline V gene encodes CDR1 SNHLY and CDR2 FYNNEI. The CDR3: CASNPGLRGETQYF. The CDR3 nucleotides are TGTGCCAGCAACCCGGGACTCCGAGGGGAGACCCAGTACTTC.

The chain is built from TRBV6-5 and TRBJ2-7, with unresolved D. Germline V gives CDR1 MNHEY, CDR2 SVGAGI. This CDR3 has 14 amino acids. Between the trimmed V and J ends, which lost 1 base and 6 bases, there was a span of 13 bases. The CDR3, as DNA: TGTGCCAGCAGTTACTTCGGAGAGACCAGCGAGCAGTACTTC. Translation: CASSYFGETSEQYF.

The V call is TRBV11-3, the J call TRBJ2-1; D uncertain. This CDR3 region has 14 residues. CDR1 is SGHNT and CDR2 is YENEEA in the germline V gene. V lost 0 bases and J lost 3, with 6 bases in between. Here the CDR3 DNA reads TGTGCCAGCAGCTTAGAAAGGGACTACAATGAGCAGTTCTTC. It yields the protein CASSLERDYNEQFF.

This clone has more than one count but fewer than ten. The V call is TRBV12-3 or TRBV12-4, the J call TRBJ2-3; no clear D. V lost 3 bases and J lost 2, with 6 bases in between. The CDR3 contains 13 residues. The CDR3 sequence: CASSFPFTDTQYF. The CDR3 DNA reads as TGTGCCAGCAGTTTCCCCTTCACAGATACGCAGTATTTT.

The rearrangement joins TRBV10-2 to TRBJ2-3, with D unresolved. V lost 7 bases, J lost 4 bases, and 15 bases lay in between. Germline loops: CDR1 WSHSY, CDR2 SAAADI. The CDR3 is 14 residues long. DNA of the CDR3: TGCGCCAGCACTCGACGGTGGGCTTCAGATACGCAGTATTTT. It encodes CASTRRWASDTQYF.

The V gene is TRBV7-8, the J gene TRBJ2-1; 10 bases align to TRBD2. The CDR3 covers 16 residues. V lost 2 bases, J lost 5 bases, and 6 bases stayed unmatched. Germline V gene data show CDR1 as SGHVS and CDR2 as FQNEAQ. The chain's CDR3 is CASSLSLAGDNNEQFF. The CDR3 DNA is TGTGCCAGCAGCTTATCCCTAGCGGGGGACAACAATGAGCAGTTCTTC.

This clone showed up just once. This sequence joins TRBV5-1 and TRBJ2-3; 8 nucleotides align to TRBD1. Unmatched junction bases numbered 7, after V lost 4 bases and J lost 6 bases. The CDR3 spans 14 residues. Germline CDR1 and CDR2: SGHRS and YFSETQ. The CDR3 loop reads CASSSRGLGDTQYF. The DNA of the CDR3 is TGCGCCAGCAGCAGCAGGGGGCTAGGGGATACGCAGTATTTT.

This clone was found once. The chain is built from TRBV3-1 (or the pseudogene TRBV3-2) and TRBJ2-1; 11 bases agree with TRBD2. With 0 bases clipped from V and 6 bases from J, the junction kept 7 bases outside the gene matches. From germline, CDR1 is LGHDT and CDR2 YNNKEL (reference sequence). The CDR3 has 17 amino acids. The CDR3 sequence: CASSQEVLAGGGNEQFF. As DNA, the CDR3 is TGTGCCAGCAGCCAAGAGGTTCTAGCGGGGGGAGGCAATGAGCAGTTCTTC.

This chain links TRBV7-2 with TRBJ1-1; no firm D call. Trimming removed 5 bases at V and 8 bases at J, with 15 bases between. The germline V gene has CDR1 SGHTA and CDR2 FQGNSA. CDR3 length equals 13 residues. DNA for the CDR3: TGTGCCAGCAGCCCCCGGGCGGCGGGGGAAGCTTTCTTT. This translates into CASSPRAAGEAFF.

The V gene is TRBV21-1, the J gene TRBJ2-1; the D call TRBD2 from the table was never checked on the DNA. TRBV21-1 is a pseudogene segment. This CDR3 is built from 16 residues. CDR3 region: CASSNETSGRRNEQFF. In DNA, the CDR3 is TGTGCCAGCAGCAATGAGACTAGCGGGAGAAGAAATGAGCAGTTCTTC.

The CDR3 spells CASSFWSGELFF. The CDR3 DNA reads TGTGCCAGCAGTTTCTGGAGCGGGGAGCTGTTTTTT. The chain links TRBV28 to TRBJ2-2, with no clear D. V lost 3 bases, J lost 7 bases, and 6 bases lay in between. CDR1 and CDR2 (germline): MDHEN, SYDVKM. CDR3 size: 12 residues.

CDR3 nucleotides: TGCAGCGTTGATCGGACAGGGGTCAACACTGAAGCTTTCTTT. Residues: CSVDRTGVNTEAFF. This chain connects TRBV29-1 to TRBJ1-1; 9 positions match TRBD1. This CDR3 has 14 residues. The germline V gene has CDR1 SQVTM and CDR2 ANQGSEA. After removal of 3 bases from V and 2 bases from J, the junction contained 4 bases not matched to a gene. The full variable domain, completed using reference TRBV29-1 and TRBJ1-1, is SAVISQKPSRDICQRGTSLTIQCQVDSQVTMMFWYRQQPGQSLTLIATANQGSEATYESGFVIDKFPISRPNLTFSTLTVSNMSPEDSSIYLCSVDRTGVNTEAFFGQGTRLTVV.